The clone carrying this T cell receptor (beta chain) showed up just a few times. Methods used by the authors: Estimates of nucleated cell counts were drawn from the amplification of reference gene primers. Here immunoSEQ multiplex PCR was the method, and the copy in TCRdb shows in-frame clones only, minus some. That table furnishes V, J and clone size, whereas the DNA furnished D and trimming. The sample carries around 60,000 clones, more than 75% recorded once. These data originate in a study of blood T cell repertoires in COVID-19. At the level of the study: Whether acute or convalescent, the COVID-19 samples came from the United States, Italy and Spain. PBMCs, B-cell-depleted T cells, or T cells provided the cDNA or gDNA that made up the material.

The germline gives CDR1 MNHEY, CDR2 SMNVEV (reference sequence). V was clipped by 6 bases and J by 2 bases; unmatched bases: 13. The CDR3 sequence is 16 residues long. The rearrangement uses TRBV27 and TRBJ2-7; 7 nucleotides match TRBD2. The receptor was isolated from a human donor in a cohort sampled during active COVID-19. The sample consisted of peripheral blood. The CDR3 loop is CASSPPPRGRAYEQYF. The CDR3 region has the DNA TGTGCCAGCAGCCCTCCCCCTCGGGGGAGGGCCTACGAGCAGTACTTC.